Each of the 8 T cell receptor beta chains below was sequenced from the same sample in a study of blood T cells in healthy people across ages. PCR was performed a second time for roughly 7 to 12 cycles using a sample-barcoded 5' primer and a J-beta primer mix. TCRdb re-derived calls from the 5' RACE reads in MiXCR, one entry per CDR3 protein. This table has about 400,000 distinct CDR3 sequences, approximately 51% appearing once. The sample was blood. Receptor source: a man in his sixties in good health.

The CDR3 sequence: CASSNAGTGAWDEQFF. The CDR3 DNA reads as TGCGCCAGCAGCAATGCCGGGACAGGGGCTTGGGATGAGCAGTTCTTC. This chain uses TRBV5-1 with TRBJ2-1, with 10 bases matching TRBD1. V trimming: 4 bases; J trimming: 8 bases; junction bases outside the gene matches: 12. The CDR3 is 16 amino acids. Per the germline V gene, CDR1 is SGHRS and CDR2 is YFSETQ.

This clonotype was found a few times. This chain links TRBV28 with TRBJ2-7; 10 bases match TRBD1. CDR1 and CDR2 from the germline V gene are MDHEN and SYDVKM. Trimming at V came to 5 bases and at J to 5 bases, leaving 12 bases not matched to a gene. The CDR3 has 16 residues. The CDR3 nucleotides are TGTGCCAGCAGTCCCTCCGGTGGGACAGGGGTTCACGAGCAGTACTTC. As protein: CASSPSGGTGVHEQYF.

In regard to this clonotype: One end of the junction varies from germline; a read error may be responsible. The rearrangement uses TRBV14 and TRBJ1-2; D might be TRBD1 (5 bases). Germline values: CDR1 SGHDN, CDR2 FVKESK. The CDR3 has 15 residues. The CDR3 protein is CTSSQDRKGVYGYTF. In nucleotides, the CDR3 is TGTACCAGCAGCCAAGATCGGAAAGGGGTCTATGGCTACACCTTC.

The CDR3 region is CASSPQTGNTEAFF. The CDR3 region has the DNA TGTGCCAGCTCACCCCAAACAGGGAATACTGAAGCTTTCTTT. The chain employs TRBV18 and TRBJ1-1; TRBD1 is a possible D gene (6 bases). The CDR3 runs 14 residues. V dropped 3 bases and J dropped 5 bases, with 13 bases sitting between them. CDR1 is KGHSH and CDR2 is LQKENI in the germline V gene.

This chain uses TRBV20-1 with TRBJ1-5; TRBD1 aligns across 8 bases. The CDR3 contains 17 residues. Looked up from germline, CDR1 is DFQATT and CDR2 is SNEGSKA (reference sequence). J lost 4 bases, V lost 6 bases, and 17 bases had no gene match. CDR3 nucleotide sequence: TGCAGTGCCAGCCGTGGGAACCGGGACAGGCGTAATCAGCCCCAGCATTTT. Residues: CSASRGNRDRRNQPQHF.

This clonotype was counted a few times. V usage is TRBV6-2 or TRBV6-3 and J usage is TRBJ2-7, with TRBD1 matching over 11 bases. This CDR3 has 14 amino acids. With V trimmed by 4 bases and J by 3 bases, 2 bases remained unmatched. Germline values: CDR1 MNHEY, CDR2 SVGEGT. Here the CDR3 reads CASSWTGGRYEQYF. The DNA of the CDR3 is TGTGCCAGCAGTTGGACAGGGGGCCGCTACGAGCAGTACTTC.

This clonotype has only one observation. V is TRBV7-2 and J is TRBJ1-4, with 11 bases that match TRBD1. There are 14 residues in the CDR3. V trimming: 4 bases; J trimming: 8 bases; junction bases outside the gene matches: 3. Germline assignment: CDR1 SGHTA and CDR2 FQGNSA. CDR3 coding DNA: TGTGCCAGCAGCTCCGGGACAGGGGGGGAAAAACTGTTTTTT. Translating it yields CASSSGTGGEKLFF.

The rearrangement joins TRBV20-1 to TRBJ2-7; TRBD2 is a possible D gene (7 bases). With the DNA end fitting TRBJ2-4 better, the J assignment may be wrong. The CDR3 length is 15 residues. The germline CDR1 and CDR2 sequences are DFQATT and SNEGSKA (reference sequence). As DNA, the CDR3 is TGCAGTGCTGACCCTGGGGGGGCTACGAGGGGCATTCAGTACTTC. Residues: CSADPGGATRGIQYF.